This T cell receptor beta chain was identified in a study of blood T cells in healthy people across ages (dated by TCRdb to the mid-2010s). For the study in its entirety: In model experiments, roughly one uniquely barcoded TCR beta cDNA molecule per two T cells was captured by template switching. For two donors (one aged 18 to 30 and one aged 80 or older), the study analyzed two additional independent replicas of 1 million unique cDNA reads from the same blood draw. The donors were divided into four age groups: young (average 16 years), middle-aged (almost 40), aged (approximately 59) and long-lived (82). Using deep sequencing normalized with unique cDNA molecular identifiers, the study measured how TCR beta repertoire diversity changes with age. Donors of different ages were randomly distributed across sequencing lanes to avoid experimental bias.

Study-level results and caveats: Estimates of total diversity based on one million sequenced T cells were considered lower bounds and underestimates. As age increased, observed TCR beta diversity per million T cells dropped in a roughly linear way, and a significant reduction was already evident by age around 41. Bulk unsorted PBMC profiling prevented conclusive comparison of naive and antigen-experienced compartments. Compared with the aged group, more naive CD4+ T cells, fewer expanded clones and increased TCR diversity were shown by the long-lived group, suggesting age selection. Observed TCR beta diversity correlated strongly with the percentage of naive T cells measured by flow cytometry. Because the CMV infection status of the donors was unknown, age-related changes in expanded clonotypes may potentially have been confounded.

The method was 5' RACE. Sequencing used an Illumina HiSeq 2500. A second PCR of roughly 7 to 12 cycles was performed with a sample-barcoded 5' primer and a J-beta primer mix. A unique molecular identifier was introduced onto each TCR beta cDNA molecule by a template-switch 5' adaptor carrying 12 random nucleotides. Each sample yielded at least 2.5 million CDR3-containing paired-end reads. First-strand cDNA was synthesized from all RNA with the Mint cDNA synthesis kit, primed by a TRBC-specific oligonucleotide. Following uracil-DNA glycosylase treatment, a first 18-cycle PCR with universal primers M1SS and BC2_uni_R was performed on all cDNA. Regarding the original processing steps: For normalization, 1 million high-quality reads were randomly selected from each sample, with every read carrying a distinct molecular identifier. Reads sharing molecular identifiers were discarded rather than binned into consensus sequences. MiTCR, with a Q25 quality threshold and the strictest error-elimination algorithm, was used for CDR3 identification, clonotype clustering and error correction. Lower-bound total TCR beta diversity was estimated with a nonparametric unseen species model using Euler transformation. The public reads were quality trimmed at Q25 with fastp and then assembled into clones with MiXCR by TCRdb, keeping productive beta chains. Each CDR3 protein gets just one entry, which takes the most common genes and DNA from the rows behind it. The V and J calls reflect TCRdb's pipeline rather than the authors' work. Across this sample there are 2 million or so distinct CDR3 sequences, with 49% seen only once. 2.1% of the sample is held by the ten biggest clonotypes.

Donors were a few dozen systemically healthy Caucasian individuals from Russia aged roughly 6 to 100 years. Ten milliliters of peripheral blood were drawn from each donor into EDTA-treated Vacutainer tubes. Ficoll-Paque density-gradient centrifugation was used to isolate PBMCs, with at least 6.5 million per sample. Trizol reagent was used to extract total RNA from the PBMCs, yielding at least 5.5 micrograms per sample. The percentages of naive CD45RAhigh/CD27high T cells were determined by flow cytometry on a PBMC aliquot from every donor. As encoded in the germline V gene, CDR1 is SGHRS while CDR2 is YFSETQ. The CDR3 numbers 15 residues from cysteine through phenylalanine. The only DNA kept is the CDR3, 45 bases in frame from the first base. V loses 0 bases of germline sequence and J loses 5 bases, and the interval between the two ends is 12 bases. Of note for this clonotype: The target of this receptor is not known. Nothing much larger sits one base from this clone, and base qualities are not available.

The chain uses TRBV5-1 and TRBJ2-1; no D gene can be assigned with confidence. The sequencing input was blood. The receptor's source is a woman between 40 and 50 years old in good health. The sequenced DNA is TGCGCCAGCAGCTTGGAGGTCCGCCGGGACAATGAGCAGTTCTTC. Its translation reads: CASSLEVRRDNEQFF.